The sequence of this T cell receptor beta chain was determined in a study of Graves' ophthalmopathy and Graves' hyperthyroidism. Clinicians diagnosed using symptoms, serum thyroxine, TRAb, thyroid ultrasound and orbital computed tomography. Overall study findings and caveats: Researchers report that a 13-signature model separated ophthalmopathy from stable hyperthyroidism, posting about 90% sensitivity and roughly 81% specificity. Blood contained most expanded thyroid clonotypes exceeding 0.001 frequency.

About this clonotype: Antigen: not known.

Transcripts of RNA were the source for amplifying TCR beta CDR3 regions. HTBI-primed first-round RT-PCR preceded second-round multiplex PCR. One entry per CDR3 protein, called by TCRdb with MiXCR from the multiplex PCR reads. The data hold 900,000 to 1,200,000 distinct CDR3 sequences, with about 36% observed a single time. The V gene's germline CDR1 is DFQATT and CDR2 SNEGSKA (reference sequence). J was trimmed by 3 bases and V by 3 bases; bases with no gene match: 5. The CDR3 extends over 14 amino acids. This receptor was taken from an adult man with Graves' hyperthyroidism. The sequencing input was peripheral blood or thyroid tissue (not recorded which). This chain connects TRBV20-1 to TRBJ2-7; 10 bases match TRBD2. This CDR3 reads CSARELAGYYEQYF. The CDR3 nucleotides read TGCAGTGCTAGGGAACTAGCGGGGTACTACGAGCAGTACTTC.